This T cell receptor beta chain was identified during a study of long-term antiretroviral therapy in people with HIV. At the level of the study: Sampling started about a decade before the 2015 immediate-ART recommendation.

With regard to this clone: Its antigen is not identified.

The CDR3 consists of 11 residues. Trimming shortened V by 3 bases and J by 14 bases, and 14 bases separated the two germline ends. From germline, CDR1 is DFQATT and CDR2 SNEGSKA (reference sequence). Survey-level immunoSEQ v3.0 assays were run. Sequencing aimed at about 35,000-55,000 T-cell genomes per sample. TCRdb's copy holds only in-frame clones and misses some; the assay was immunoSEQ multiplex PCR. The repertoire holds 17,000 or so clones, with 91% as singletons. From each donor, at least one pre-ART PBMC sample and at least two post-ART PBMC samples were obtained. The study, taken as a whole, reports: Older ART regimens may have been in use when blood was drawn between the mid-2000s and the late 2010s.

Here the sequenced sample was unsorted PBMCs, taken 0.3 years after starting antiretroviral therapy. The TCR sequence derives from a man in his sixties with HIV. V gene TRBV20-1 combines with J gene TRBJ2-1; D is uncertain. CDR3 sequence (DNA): TGCAGTGCTAGTGGGTCTGCCCGGGAGTTCTTC. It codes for CSASGSAREFF.